These 26 T cell receptor beta chains originate from one sample sequenced in a study of shared clonotypes between healthy human individuals. Here immunoSEQ multiplex PCR was the method, and the copy in TCRdb shows in-frame clones only, minus some. The top ten clones hold 1.4% of a sample with some 1 million clones, around 76% of them seen once. What was sequenced was memory CD4+ T cells sorted from blood. Subset indicated: CD45RA-negative fraction. The receptors were sampled from a man aged 18 to 30 in good health.

J is TRBJ2-7 and V is TRBV18; no firm D call. CDR1 is KGHSH, CDR2 LQKENI, per germline. V gave up 3 bases and J gave up 0 bases, with 6 bases separating them. The CDR3 has 13 amino acids. The CDR3 loop is CASSPTNSYEQYF. CDR3 nucleotide sequence: TGTGCCAGCTCACCGACAAACTCCTACGAGCAGTACTTC.

V gene TRBV15 combines with J gene TRBJ2-5; TRBD1 is a possible D gene (5 bases). The CDR3 is 17 amino acids. Germline values: CDR1 LNHNV, CDR2 YYDKDF (reference sequence). Deletions cut 0 bases from V and 5 bases from J, with 19 bases between. The CDR3 sequence: CATSRDGSGKVGETQYF. As DNA, the CDR3 is TGTGCCACCAGCAGAGATGGGTCAGGGAAGGTTGGGGAGACCCAGTACTTC.

This rearrangement joins TRBV2 to TRBJ2-7; 7 nucleotides agree with TRBD1. The CDR3 runs to 16 residues. With 0 bases clipped from V and 2 bases from J, the junction kept 7 bases outside the gene matches. In germline, CDR1 is SNHLY, CDR2 FYNNEI. The CDR3 DNA follows: TGTGCCAGCAGTGAAGCTTCTTGGACAGGACCCTACGAGCAGTACTTC. Its translation is CASSEASWTGPYEQYF.

V and J are TRBV4-3 and TRBJ2-1, with D hard to call. Germline CDR1 is LGHNA and CDR2 is YSLEER. The CDR3 consists of 15 residues. Trimming took 0 bases from V and 6 from J, leaving 12 bases between them. The CDR3, as DNA: TGCGCCAGCAGCCAAGAGACGGCCCTAGGCAATGAGCAGTTCTTC. Translating gives CASSQETALGNEQFF.

Of note for this clone: The junction does not match germline at one end; this may be a read error. The rearrangement joins TRBV29-1 to TRBJ2-1; the D call may be TRBD1 or TRBD2 (6 bases each). Germline values: CDR1 SQVTM, CDR2 ANQGSEA. This CDR3 has 11 residues. CDR3 coding DNA: TGTAAGATCGCCGGGGGCAGTGAGCAGTTCTTC. Translating it yields CKIAGGSEQFF.

CDR3 in DNA: TGTGCCAGCAGCTTCGGACTAGCGGGGGATACGCAGTATTTT. Translation gives CASSFGLAGDTQYF. This sequence joins TRBV7-2 and TRBJ2-3; 12 bases are a match to TRBD2. V was pared by 3 bases and J by 6 bases, with 1 base of the junction left unmatched. Germline values: CDR1 SGHTA, CDR2 FQGNSA. The CDR3 contains 14 residues.

The rearrangement uses TRBV9 and TRBJ1-6; the match to TRBD1 covers 8 bases. The CDR3 is 15 amino acids. J lost 10 bases, V lost 4 bases, and 10 bases had no gene match. In germline, CDR1 is SGDLS, CDR2 YYNGEE. The CDR3 DNA is TGTGCCAGCAGCCCCCAGGGACAGGCGGGATCACCCCTCCACTTT. Translating it yields CASSPQGQAGSPLHF. The full variable domain, in which reference TRBV9 and TRBJ1-6 provide the parts outside the CDR3, is DSGVTQTPKHLITATGQRVTLRCSPRSGDLSVYWYQQSLDQGLQFLIQYYNGEERAKGNILERFSAQQFPDLHSELNLSSLELGDSALYFCASSPQGQAGSPLHFGNGTRLTVT.

The rearrangement links TRBV28 to TRBJ1-5; 7 nucleotides agree with TRBD1. With V trimmed by 5 bases and J by 6 bases, 19 bases remained unmatched. This CDR3 is built from 18 residues. The germline V gene has CDR1 MDHEN and CDR2 SYDVKM. CDR3 nucleotide sequence: TGTGCCAGCAGTCACTACTCCGGGGGCGCGGGACAGCTTCAGCCCCAGCATTTT. This codes for CASSHYSGGAGQLQPQHF.

The chain uses TRBV19 and TRBJ2-4, with no clear D. This CDR3 has 17 residues. In germline, CDR1 is LNHDA, CDR2 SQIVND (reference sequence). V was clipped by 1 base and J by 3 bases, with 16 bases between them. CDR3 residues: CASSIATSKWGKNIQYF. CDR3 DNA sequence: TGTGCCAGTAGTATAGCCACAAGCAAGTGGGGCAAAAACATTCAGTACTTC.

This clone has a handful of counts. V usage is TRBV9 and J usage is TRBJ2-3, with D tentatively TRBD1 or TRBD2 (5 bases each). The V gene lost 0 bases and the J gene lost 0 bases, with 14 bases spanning the gap. The CDR3 runs to 17 residues. Per germline, CDR1 SGDLS and CDR2 YYNGEE. The CDR3 DNA reads TGTGCCAGCAGCGTAGATAGTGGGGACGCTAGCACAGATACGCAGTATTTT. Translation gives CASSVDSGDASTDTQYF. Full variable domain (missing parts from reference TRBV9 and TRBJ2-3): DSGVTQTPKHLITATGQRVTLRCSPRSGDLSVYWYQQSLDQGLQFLIQYYNGEERAKGNILERFSAQQFPDLHSELNLSSLELGDSALYFCASSVDSGDASTDTQYFGPGTRLTVL.

Concerning this clone itself: Other DNA sequences in this specimen translate into the identical CDR3. V gene TRBV6-5 combines with J gene TRBJ2-7; 9 bases fit TRBD1. Germline loops: CDR1 MNHEY, CDR2 SVGAGI. CDR3 size: 15 residues. V lost 5 bases to trimming and J lost 3 bases; unmatched junction nucleotides: 8. The CDR3 protein is CASSPSDRGGYEQYF. DNA of the CDR3: TGTGCCAGCAGTCCCTCGGACAGGGGAGGCTACGAGCAGTACTTC.

The J gene is TRBJ1-2, the V gene TRBV5-6; perhaps TRBD1 as D (5 bases). Germline CDR1 is SGHDT and CDR2 is YYEEEE. This CDR3 is built from 13 residues. V was trimmed by 6 bases and J by 7 bases, leaving 16 bases between them. The CDR3 loop is CASTPLIGAGYTF. CDR3 nucleotide sequence: TGTGCCAGCACCCCACTTATCGGGGCTGGCTACACCTTC.

With regard to this clone: Other DNA sequences in this specimen translate into the identical CDR3. The rearrangement links TRBV28 to TRBJ1-4; D is perhaps TRBD1 (5 bases). Looked up from germline, CDR1 is MDHEN and CDR2 is SYDVKM. Trimming took off 2 bases at V and 5 bases at J, with 9 bases between the two ends. The CDR3 has 14 residues. The DNA of the CDR3 is TGTGCCAGCAGTTTAAGGCAGGGCAATGAAAAACTGTTTTTT. It is translated as CASSLRQGNEKLFF.

Note on this clone: Other DNA sequences from this sample encode an identical CDR3 as well. The chain is built from TRBV5-1 and TRBJ2-7; D possibly matches TRBD1 or TRBD2 (5 bases each). In germline, CDR1 is SGHRS, CDR2 YFSETQ. V dropped 3 bases and J dropped 0 bases, with 13 bases sitting between them. The CDR3 runs 15 residues. DNA for the CDR3: TGCGCCAGCAGCTCAGCCGGGACGGTCTCCTACGAGCAGTACTTC. Translated, it gives CASSSAGTVSYEQYF.

This clone was picked up a small number of times. CDR3 amino acids: CASSRLAGGQETQYF. The CDR3 nucleotides read TGTGCCAGCAGCCGACTAGCGGGGGGGCAGGAGACCCAGTACTTC. This rearrangement joins TRBV11-2 to TRBJ2-5; 14 positions agree with TRBD2. Trimming at V came to 5 bases and at J to 5 bases, leaving 4 bases not matched to a gene. The CDR3 contains 15 residues. CDR1 and CDR2 from the germline V gene are SGHAT and FQNNGV.

The chain uses TRBV7-3 and TRBJ2-7; tentatively, D is TRBD2 (6 bases). V was pared by 5 bases and J by 5 bases, with 13 bases between. There are 13 residues in the CDR3. The germline V gene has CDR1 SGHTA and CDR2 FQGTGA. CDR3 DNA: TGTGCCAGCAGCGGCGGGACGGGTAACGAGCAGTACTTC. Translating it yields CASSGGTGNEQYF.

The chain has TRBV10-3 and TRBJ2-7; 7 nucleotides match TRBD1. Germline V CDR1 and CDR2: ENHRY, SYGVKD. The CDR3 is 13 amino acids. V shed 10 bases and J 2 bases; nucleotides not matched to a gene: 8. The CDR3 DNA reads as TGTGCCACCGGGACAGCCCTCGCCTACGAGCAGTACTTC. It yields the protein CATGTALAYEQYF.

This clone was observed a handful of times. This rearrangement joins TRBV29-1 to TRBJ1-1; D gene uncertain. This CDR3 is built from 10 residues. Germline CDR1 is SQVTM and CDR2 is ANQGSEA. V lost 7 bases to trimming and J lost 5 bases, with 8 bases between them. For the CDR3, the DNA is TGCAGCGCCGGAGAAACTGAAGCTTTCTTT. Amino acid sequence: CSAGETEAFF.

The chain carries TRBV28 and TRBJ1-2; D ambiguous. V was clipped by 5 bases and J by 8 bases, with 21 bases between them. CDR1 and CDR2 from the germline V gene are MDHEN and SYDVKM. This CDR3 contains 15 residues. CDR3 amino acids: CASSPLLQTPGGYTF. The CDR3 nucleotides are TGTGCCAGCAGTCCCCTCCTCCAGACTCCGGGGGGCTACACCTTC.

This clone came up many times. The V call is TRBV28, the J call TRBJ2-7; D ambiguous. CDR1 and CDR2 (germline): MDHEN, SYDVKM. There are 14 residues in the CDR3. Between the trimmed V and J ends, which lost 3 bases and 3 bases, there was a span of 12 bases. Here the CDR3 DNA reads TGTGCCAGCAGTTTTAGTGACACACACTACGAGCAGTACTTC. It yields the protein CASSFSDTHYEQYF.

The gene calls are TRBV15 and TRBJ1-2; the D is unclear. This CDR3 is 14 amino acids long. Germline assignment: CDR1 LNHNV and CDR2 YYDKDF (reference sequence). V gave up 5 bases and J gave up 10 bases, with 20 bases separating them. The CDR3 DNA reads TGTGCCACCAGCGACAAACCTCCCCAGACGGCCTACACCTTC. Translated, it gives CATSDKPPQTAYTF. Combining the CDR3 with reference TRBV15 and TRBJ1-2 gives the whole variable domain DAMVIQNPRYQVTQFGKPVTLSCSQTLNHNVMYWYQQKSSQAPKLLFHYYDKDFNNEADTPDNFQSRRPNTSFCFLDIRSPGLGDTAMYLCATSDKPPQTAYTFGSGTRLTVV.

The J gene is TRBJ2-5, the V gene TRBV5-1; no clear D gene. The CDR3 length is 12 residues. V was shortened by 4 bases and J by 2 bases, with 6 bases between the two germline ends. Per germline, CDR1 SGHRS and CDR2 YFSETQ. As DNA, the CDR3 is TGCGCCAGCAGCGCTAGTCAAGAGACCCAGTACTTC. It codes for CASSASQETQYF.

The J gene is TRBJ1-1, the V gene TRBV9; 12 bases are shared with TRBD1. The length of the CDR3 is 15 residues. CDR1 and CDR2 from the germline V gene are SGDLS and YYNGEE. Trimming at V came to 3 bases and at J to 5 bases, leaving 5 bases not matched to a gene. The DNA for the CDR3 is TGTGCCAGCAGCGCAGGGGACAGGGGGCGGACTGAAGCTTTCTTT. The encoded protein is CASSAGDRGRTEAFF.

The rearrangement uses TRBV5-4 and TRBJ2-5; perhaps TRBD1 as D (7 bases). The V and J ends lost 1 base and 1 base respectively, with 14 bases between them. Germline loops: CDR1 SGHNT, CDR2 YYREEE (reference sequence). The length of the CDR3 is 16 residues. CDR3 loop: CASSLRAGGTQETQYF. The CDR3 DNA follows: TGTGCCAGCAGCTTGAGGGCAGGGGGGACCCAAGAGACCCAGTACTTC.

This rearrangement joins TRBV30 to TRBJ2-1; D is undetermined. The length of the CDR3 is 14 residues. The V end was cut by 3 bases, the J end by 3 bases, with 12 bases between. Germline assignment: CDR1 GTSNPN and CDR2 SVGIG (reference sequence). The CDR3 sequence is CAWSSAHLYNEQFF. The CDR3 DNA reads TGTGCCTGGAGCTCAGCTCACCTCTACAATGAGCAGTTCTTC.

The CDR3 loop reads CASSSRQNQPQHF. CDR3 in DNA: TGTGCCAGCAGCAGCAGACAGAATCAGCCCCAGCATTTT. The chain recombines TRBV7-6 with TRBJ1-5; a possible D gene is TRBD1 (5 bases). Looked up from germline, CDR1 is SGHVS and CDR2 is FNYEAQ. V gave up 5 bases and J gave up 4 bases, with 9 bases separating them. CDR3 length: 13 residues.